This is a list of T cell receptor beta chains from one sample in a study of vaccination effects on CD4 cells after COVID-19. Profiled with immunoSEQ multiplex PCR; TCRdb holds only in-frame clones, not every one. The data hold 30,000 to 35,000 clones, with around two thirds observed a single time. Their antigens are not known. The starting material was CD4+ T cells from PBMCs cultured without peptide, obtained after COVID-19 vaccination. These receptors were obtained from a human donor who received a COVID-19 vaccine. The CDR3 runs from the conserved cysteine through the conserved F or W. A D gene is named only where the DNA matches it firmly. The size field is filled for only some rows; it gives once, few, many or a size class.

d_call	v_call	clone_size	j_call	cdr3_nt	cdr3_aa
.	TRBV7-8	.	TRBJ1-2	TGTGCCAGCAGCTTCGTTTCCGGGGATGGCTACACCTTC	CASSFVSGDGYTF
TRBD2	TRBV13	.	TRBJ2-7	TGTGCCAGCAGCCGTCGGACTAGCGGGAGTTTGGTTGGGACCTACGAGCAGTACTTC	CASSRRTSGSLVGTYEQYF
.	TRBV29-1	.	TRBJ2-3	TGCAGCGTTGAAGCCCGGGGGAGGACGCAGTATTTT	CSVEARGRTQYF
TRBD1	TRBV4-1	.	TRBJ2-7	TGCGCCAGCAGCCAAGATGGGGGGACAGGGGCCTACGAGCAGTACTTC	CASSQDGGTGAYEQYF
.	TRBV11-2	.	TRBJ2-7	TGTGCCAGCAGAACCCCCGGGGGTAGCTCCTACGAGCAGTACTTC	CASRTPGGSSYEQYF
TRBD2	TRBV7-8	.	TRBJ2-1	TGTGCCAGCAGCTTACGGCCGACTAGCGGGAGAGCCGAGCAGTTCTTC	CASSLRPTSGRAEQFF
.	TRBV4-2	few	TRBJ2-2	TGTGCCAGCAGCGGTCCGTTTGGCGGGGAGCTGTTTTTT	CASSGPFGGELFF
.	TRBV30	.	TRBJ1-4	TGTGCCTGGAGTCCACTTCGGGGTGGGACGGGAGAAAAACTGTTTTTT	CAWSPLRGGTGEKLFF
.	TRBV12-3/TRBV12-4	.	TRBJ2-3	TGTGCCAGCAGTCTCACAGATACGCAGTATTTT	CASSLTDTQYF
TRBD2	TRBV3-1/TRBV3-2	.	TRBJ2-3	TGTGCCAGCAGCCAATTGACTAGCGGGGCCACTTACACAGATACGCAGTATTTT	CASSQLTSGATYTDTQYF
.	TRBV30	.	TRBJ1-4	TGTGCCTGTGACAGTAATGAAAAACTGTTTTTT	CACDSNEKLFF
.	TRBV5-4	few	TRBJ1-1	TGTGCCAGCAGCTTGGAGGCAGGGAAGAACACTGAAGCTTTCTTT	CASSLEAGKNTEAFF
.	TRBV6-5	.	TRBJ2-7	TGTGCCAGCACCTCCGGGGGCAGCTCCTACGAGCAGTACTTC	CASTSGGSSYEQYF
.	TRBV5-8	.	TRBJ1-2	TGTGCCAGCAGCTTTCTGGGGGGCGCAATCTATGGCTACACCTTC	CASSFLGGAIYGYTF
TRBD2	TRBV9	.	TRBJ2-1	TGTGCCAGCAGCGTCCGACTAGCTGACAATGAGCAGTTCTTC	CASSVRLADNEQFF
.	TRBV30	.	TRBJ1-4	TGTGCCTGGAGTGTTTGGACGGGTGAAAAACTGTTTTTT	CAWSVWTGEKLFF
TRBD2	TRBV6-5	few	TRBJ2-7	TGTGCCAGCAGTTACAACCTAGCGGGAGAGGCATACGAGCAGTACTTC	CASSYNLAGEAYEQYF
TRBD2	TRBV4-1	.	TRBJ2-3	TGCGCCAGCAGCCAAGATCGGCTAGCGGGGGGGGTAGATACGCAGTATTTT	CASSQDRLAGGVDTQYF
.	TRBV7-6	.	TRBJ2-1	TGTGCCAGCAGCTTATTTCTTGGCAGTCAATCCTACAATGAGCAGTTCTTC	CASSLFLGSQSYNEQFF
TRBD1	TRBV4-1	.	TRBJ1-2	TGCGCCAGCAGCCCGACAGGGGCCGTTAACTATGGCTACACCTTC	CASSPTGAVNYGYTF
TRBD2	TRBV10-1	.	TRBJ2-1	TGCGCCAGCACCGGAGGGAGGGGCAATGAGCAGTTCTTC	CASTGGRGNEQFF
TRBD1	TRBV27	.	TRBJ2-7	TGTGCCAGCTCCAGGGGGCCCTTCGAAGGGGAATACGAGCAGTACTTC	CASSRGPFEGEYEQYF
.	TRBV14	.	TRBJ1-1	TGTGCCAGCAGCCAAGGCTTCTCCGAAGCTTTCTTT	CASSQGFSEAFF
TRBD2	TRBV11-2	.	TRBJ2-1	TGTGCCAGCAGCTTAGTTCTAGCGGGAAGACATGAGCAGTTCTTC	CASSLVLAGRHEQFF
.	TRBV12-3/TRBV12-4	.	TRBJ1-3	TGTGCCAGCACTCCGTCTGGAAACACCATATATTTT	CASTPSGNTIYF
.	TRBV19	.	TRBJ2-3	TGTGCCAGTAGTATTCTGGGTCCTAGCACAGATACGCAGTATTTT	CASSILGPSTDTQYF
TRBD2	TRBV11-2	.	TRBJ2-7	TGTGCCAGCAGCCCCCCGACTAGCGGGAGACCGTACGAGCAGTACTTC	CASSPPTSGRPYEQYF
.	TRBV2	.	TRBJ2-7	TGTGCCAGCAGTCGGGCCCAGCGCGAGCAGTACTTC	CASSRAQREQYF
.	TRBV6-2/TRBV6-3	.	TRBJ1-5	TGTGCCAGCAGTTATGGGGGGAACTATCAGCCCCAGCATTTT	CASSYGGNYQPQHF
.	TRBV30	.	TRBJ2-2	TGTGCCTGGAGTGTCAACCACAACACCGGGGAGCTGTTTTTT	CAWSVNHNTGELFF
TRBD1	TRBV12-3/TRBV12-4	.	TRBJ1-2	TGTGCCAGCAGGTCACAGGGGGATCGAGGCTACACCTTC	CASRSQGDRGYTF
.	TRBV13	few	TRBJ1-1	TGTGCCAGCAGCTCCCTCTCGGGGGAGAACACTGAAGCTTTCTTT	CASSSLSGENTEAFF
.	TRBV5-1	few	TRBJ1-6	TGCGCCAGCAGCTTGGGGGCAGCTGCCCCTGGGGCCCTCCACTTT	CASSLGAAAPGALHF
TRBD1	TRBV6-5	.	TRBJ1-1	TGTGCCAGCATACAGGGGGCGCGGGCCACTGAAGCTTTCTTT	CASIQGARATEAFF
TRBD1	TRBV5-6	.	TRBJ2-2	TGTGCCAGCAGCCTAATAATCCCCAGGGGGCGCGTCAAGGCCGGGGAGCTGTTTTTT	CASSLIIPRGRVKAGELFF
TRBD2	TRBV5-1	.	TRBJ2-1	TGCGCCAGCAGCTCCAGAGGACTAGCGAGTGTGGGGGAGCAGTTCTTC	CASSSRGLASVGEQFF
.	TRBV4-1	.	TRBJ1-1	TGCGCCAGCAGCCAAGTATTATCGGCTCGCACTGAAGCTTTCTTT	CASSQVLSARTEAFF
TRBD1	TRBV3-1/TRBV3-2	.	TRBJ2-2	TGTGCCAGCAGCCGGGGACAGGGAGGGCTGTTTTTT	CASSRGQGGLFF
.	TRBV7-9	.	TRBJ1-2	TGTGCCAGCACCCTGCAGAGGGGCTATGGCTACACCTTC	CASTLQRGYGYTF
TRBD1	TRBV27	.	TRBJ1-1	TGTGCCAGCAGTACATACAGGGGGCTGGGCACTGAAGCTTTCTTT	CASSTYRGLGTEAFF
.	TRBV24-1	.	TRBJ2-1	TGTGCCACCAGCGGGATCTCCTACAATGAGCAGTTCTTC	CATSGISYNEQFF
TRBD1	TRBV28	.	TRBJ2-7	TGTGCCACTGACAGGGAATCCCACGAGCAGTACTTC	CATDRESHEQYF
.	TRBV19	.	TRBJ1-5	TGTGCCAGTAGTATTAGGGGAAGTCAGCCCCAGCATTTT	CASSIRGSQPQHF
.	TRBV19	.	TRBJ1-6	TGTGCCAGTAGTTCCAGGGAGTACTCCTCCTATAATTCACCCCTCCACTTT	CASSSREYSSYNSPLHF
.	TRBV5-6	.	TRBJ1-1	TGTGCCAGCGCAGAGTTACGTAGCCCCCATAAGAACACTGAAGCTTTCTTT	CASAELRSPHKNTEAFF
.	TRBV28	few	TRBJ1-1	TGTGCCTCTAGGGGACGGAACACTGAAGCTTTCTTT	CASRGRNTEAFF
.	TRBV9	.	TRBJ1-5	TGTGCCAGCAGCGCGCAGGGCGGCCAGCCCCAGCATTTT	CASSAQGGQPQHF
.	TRBV5-1	few	TRBJ2-7	TGCGCCAGCAGCTTCCAAGCAGGGCAGGTGTACGAGCAGTACTTC	CASSFQAGQVYEQYF
.	TRBV28	.	TRBJ2-7	TGTGCCAGCAGTTTAAGGGCCAGGAAGGGCCTAGGAGACGAGCAGTACTTC	CASSLRARKGLGDEQYF
TRBD2	TRBV6-5	.	TRBJ2-7	TGTGCCAGCAGTTACCCCCGACTAGCGGGAGAAGAGCAGTACTTC	CASSYPRLAGEEQYF
TRBD1	TRBV3-1/TRBV3-2	.	TRBJ1-2	TGTGCCAGCAGCCAGGGACAGGGCCCGTGGGGTGGCTACACCTTC	CASSQGQGPWGGYTF
TRBD2	TRBV6-5	.	TRBJ2-5	TGTGCCAGCAGGACTAGCGGGGTGGGGACCCAGTACTTC	CASRTSGVGTQYF
.	TRBV12-3/TRBV12-4	.	TRBJ2-1	TGTGCCAGCAGTTTAATTCTTTCAGGTGAGCAGTTCTTC	CASSLILSGEQFF
.	TRBV28	.	TRBJ1-5	TGTGCCAGCAGTTTGGTCAGCTGGAATCAGCCCCAGCATTTT	CASSLVSWNQPQHF
.	TRBV2	.	TRBJ1-5	TGTGCCAGCAGTGTGCAACGGACAAATCAGCCCCAGCATTTT	CASSVQRTNQPQHF
.	TRBV13	few	TRBJ1-1	TGTGCCAGCAGCTACCGTCAGGGGAACACTGAAGCTTTCTTT	CASSYRQGNTEAFF
TRBD1	TRBV9	.	TRBJ1-3	TGTGCCAGCAGCGTAGAGGGACAGGGATCTGGAAACACCATATATTTT	CASSVEGQGSGNTIYF
.	TRBV20-1	.	TRBJ2-1	TGCAGTGCTCTCTACAATGAGCAGTTCTTC	CSALYNEQFF
TRBD1	TRBV13	.	TRBJ1-1	TGTGCCAGCAGCTTCCTGGGGACAGAGAACACTGAAGCTTTCTTT	CASSFLGTENTEAFF